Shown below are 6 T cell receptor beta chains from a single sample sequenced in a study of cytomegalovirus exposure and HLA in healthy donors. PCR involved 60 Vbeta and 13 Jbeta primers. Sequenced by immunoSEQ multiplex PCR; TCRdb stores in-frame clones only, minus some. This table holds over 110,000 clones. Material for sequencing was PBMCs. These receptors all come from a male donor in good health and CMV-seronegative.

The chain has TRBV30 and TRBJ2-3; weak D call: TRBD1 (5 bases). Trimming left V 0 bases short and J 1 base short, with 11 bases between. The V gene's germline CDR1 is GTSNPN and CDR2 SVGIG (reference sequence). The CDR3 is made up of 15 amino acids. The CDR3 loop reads CAWSVRGARTDTQYF. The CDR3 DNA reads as TGTGCCTGGAGTGTACGTGGGGCGCGCACAGATACGCAGTATTTT. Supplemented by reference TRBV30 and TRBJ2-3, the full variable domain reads SQTIHQWPATLVQPVGSPLSLECTVEGTSNPNLYWYRQAAGRGLQLLFYSVGIGQISSEVPQNLSASRPQDRQFILSSKKLLLSDSGFYLCAWSVRGARTDTQYFGPGTRLTVL.

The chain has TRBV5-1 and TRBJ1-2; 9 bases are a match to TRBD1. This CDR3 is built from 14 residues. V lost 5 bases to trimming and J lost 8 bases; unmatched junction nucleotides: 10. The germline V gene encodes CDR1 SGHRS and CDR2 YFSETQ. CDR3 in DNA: TGCGCCAGCAGTTTTGTAGGGACAGGGAGCGGCTACACCTTC. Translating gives CASSFVGTGSGYTF.

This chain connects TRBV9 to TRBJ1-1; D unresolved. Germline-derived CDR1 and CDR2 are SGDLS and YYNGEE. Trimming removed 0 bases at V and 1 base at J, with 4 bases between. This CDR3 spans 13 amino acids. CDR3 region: CASSVGRNTEAFF. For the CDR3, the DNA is TGTGCCAGCAGCGTAGGCAGGAACACTGAAGCTTTCTTT. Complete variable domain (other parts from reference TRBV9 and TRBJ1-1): DSGVTQTPKHLITATGQRVTLRCSPRSGDLSVYWYQQSLDQGLQFLIQYYNGEERAKGNILERFSAQQFPDLHSELNLSSLELGDSALYFCASSVGRNTEAFFGQGTRLTVV.

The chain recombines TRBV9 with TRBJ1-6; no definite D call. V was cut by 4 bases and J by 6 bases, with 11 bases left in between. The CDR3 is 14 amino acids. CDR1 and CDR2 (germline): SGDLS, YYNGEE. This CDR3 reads CASSQRHFNSPLHF. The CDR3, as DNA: TGTGCCAGCAGCCAACGACACTTTAATTCACCCCTCCACTTT.

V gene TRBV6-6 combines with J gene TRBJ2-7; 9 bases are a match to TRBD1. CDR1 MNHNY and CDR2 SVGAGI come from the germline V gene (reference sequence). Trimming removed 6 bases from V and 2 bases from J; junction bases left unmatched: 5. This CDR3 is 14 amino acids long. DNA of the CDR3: TGTGCCAGCAGCTGGACAGGGGAAGCCTACGAGCAGTACTTC. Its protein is CASSWTGEAYEQYF.

The CDR3 DNA reads TGCGCCAGCAGCTTTTCTCCGGGTCCCTCCCGGGGAAACACCATATATTTT. The encoded protein is CASSFSPGPSRGNTIYF. The rearrangement joins TRBV5-1 to TRBJ1-3; D gene unclear. Trimming removed 2 bases from V and 4 bases from J, with 19 bases in between. The length of the CDR3 is 17 residues. The germline V gene encodes CDR1 SGHRS and CDR2 YFSETQ.